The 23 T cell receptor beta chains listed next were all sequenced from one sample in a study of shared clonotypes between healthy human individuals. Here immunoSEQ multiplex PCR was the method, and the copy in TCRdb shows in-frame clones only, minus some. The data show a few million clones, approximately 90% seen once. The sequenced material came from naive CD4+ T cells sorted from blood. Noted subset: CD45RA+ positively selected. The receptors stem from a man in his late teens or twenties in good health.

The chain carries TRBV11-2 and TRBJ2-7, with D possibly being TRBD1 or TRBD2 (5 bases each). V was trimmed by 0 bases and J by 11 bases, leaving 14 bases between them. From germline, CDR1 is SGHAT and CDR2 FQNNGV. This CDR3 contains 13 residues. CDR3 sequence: CASSLDLMGTKYF. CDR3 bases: TGTGCCAGCAGCTTAGATCTGATGGGGACGAAGTACTTC.

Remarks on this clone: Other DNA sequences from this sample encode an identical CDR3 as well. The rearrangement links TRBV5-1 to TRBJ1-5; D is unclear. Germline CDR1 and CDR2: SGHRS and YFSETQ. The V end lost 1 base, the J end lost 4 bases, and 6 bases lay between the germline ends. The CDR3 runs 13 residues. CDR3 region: CASSLTGNQPQHF. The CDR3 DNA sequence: TGCGCCAGCAGCTTGACCGGAAATCAGCCCCAGCATTTT. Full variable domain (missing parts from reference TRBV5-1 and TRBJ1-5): KAGVTQTPRYLIKTRGQQVTLSCSPISGHRSVSWYQQTPGQGLQFLFEYFSETQRNKGNFPGRFSGRQFSNSRSEMNVSTLELGDSALYLCASSLTGNQPQHFGDGTRLSIL.

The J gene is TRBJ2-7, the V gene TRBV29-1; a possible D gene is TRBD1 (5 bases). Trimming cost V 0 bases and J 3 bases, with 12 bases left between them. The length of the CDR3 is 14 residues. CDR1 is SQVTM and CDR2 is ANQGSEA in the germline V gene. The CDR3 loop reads CSVEEVGEGYEQYF. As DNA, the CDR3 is TGCAGCGTTGAAGAGGTAGGGGAAGGCTACGAGCAGTACTTC.

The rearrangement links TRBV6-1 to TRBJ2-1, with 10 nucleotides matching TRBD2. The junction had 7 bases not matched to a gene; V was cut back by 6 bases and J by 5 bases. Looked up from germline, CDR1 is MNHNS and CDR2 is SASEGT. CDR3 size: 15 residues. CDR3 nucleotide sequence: TGTGCCAGCAGCGTTAGCGGGGGGAGTCACAATGAGCAGTTCTTC. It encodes CASSVSGGSHNEQFF.

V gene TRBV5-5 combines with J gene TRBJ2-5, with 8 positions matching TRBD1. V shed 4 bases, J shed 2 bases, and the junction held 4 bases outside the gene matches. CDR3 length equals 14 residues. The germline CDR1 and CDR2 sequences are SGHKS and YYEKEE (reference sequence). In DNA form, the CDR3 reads TGTGCCAGCAGCCCAACAGGGGGGCAAGAGACCCAGTACTTC. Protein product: CASSPTGGQETQYF. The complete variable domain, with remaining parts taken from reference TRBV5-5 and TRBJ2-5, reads DAGVTQSPTHLIKTRGQQVTLRCSPISGHKSVSWYQQVLGQGPQFIFQYYEKEERGRGNFPDRFSARQFPNYSSELNVNALLLGDSALYLCASSPTGGQETQYFGPGTRLLVL.

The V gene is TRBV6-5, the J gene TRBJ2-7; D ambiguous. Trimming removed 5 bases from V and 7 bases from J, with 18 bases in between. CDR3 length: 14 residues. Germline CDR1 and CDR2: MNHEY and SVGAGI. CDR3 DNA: TGTGCCAGCAGTGAAGATTCACCCCTGGGAGAGCAGTACTTC. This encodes CASSEDSPLGEQYF.

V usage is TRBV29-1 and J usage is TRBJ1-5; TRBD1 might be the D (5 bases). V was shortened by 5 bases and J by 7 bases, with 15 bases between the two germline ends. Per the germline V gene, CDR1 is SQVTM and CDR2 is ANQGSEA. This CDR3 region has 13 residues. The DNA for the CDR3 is TGCAGCGTTCAGGGATATCCCAAGCAGCCCCAGCATTTT. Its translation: CSVQGYPKQPQHF.

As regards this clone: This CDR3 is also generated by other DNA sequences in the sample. The CDR3 loop is CASSLGGDQPQHF. The CDR3 nucleotides read TGTGCCAGCAGCTTAGGAGGGGATCAGCCCCAGCATTTT. The chain employs TRBV7-3 and TRBJ1-5, with D possibly TRBD1 on 5 matching bases. CDR1 and CDR2 (germline): SGHTA, FQGTGA. V was trimmed by 2 bases and J by 5 bases, leaving 7 bases between them. The CDR3 is made up of 13 amino acids.

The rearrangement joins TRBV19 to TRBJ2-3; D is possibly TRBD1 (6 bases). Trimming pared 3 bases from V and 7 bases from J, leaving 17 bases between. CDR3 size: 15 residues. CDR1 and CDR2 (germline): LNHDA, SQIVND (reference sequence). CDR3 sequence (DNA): TGTGCCAGTAGTATTGGGGCAGGGGAAGCGCATACGCAGTATTTT. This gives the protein CASSIGAGEAHTQYF.

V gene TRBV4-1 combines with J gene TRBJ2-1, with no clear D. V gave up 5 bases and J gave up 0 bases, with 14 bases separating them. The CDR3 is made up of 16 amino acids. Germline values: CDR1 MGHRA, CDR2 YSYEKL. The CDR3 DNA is TGCGCCAGCAGCTACCCGGCCCAGAGCTCCTACAATGAGCAGTTCTTC. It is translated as CASSYPAQSSYNEQFF.

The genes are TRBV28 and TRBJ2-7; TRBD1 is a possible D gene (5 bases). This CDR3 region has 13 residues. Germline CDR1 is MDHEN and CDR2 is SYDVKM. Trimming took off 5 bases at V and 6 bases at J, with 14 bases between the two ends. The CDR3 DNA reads TGTGCCAGCAGTCCCTCCCGAAGGGGCGAGCAGTACTTC. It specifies CASSPSRRGEQYF.

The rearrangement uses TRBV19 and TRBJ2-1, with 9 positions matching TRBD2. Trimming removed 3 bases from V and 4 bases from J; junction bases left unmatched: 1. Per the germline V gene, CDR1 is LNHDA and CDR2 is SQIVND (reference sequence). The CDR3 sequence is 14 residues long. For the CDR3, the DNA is TGTGCCAGTAGTATTAGCGGGAGTTACAATGAGCAGTTCTTC. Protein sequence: CASSISGSYNEQFF.

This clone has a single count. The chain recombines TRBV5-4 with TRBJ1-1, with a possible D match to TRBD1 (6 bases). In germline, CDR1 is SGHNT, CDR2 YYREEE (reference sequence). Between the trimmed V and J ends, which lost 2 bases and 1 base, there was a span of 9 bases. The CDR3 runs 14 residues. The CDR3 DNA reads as TGTGCCAGCAGCTTTGGGGGCGCGAACACTGAAGCTTTCTTT. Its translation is CASSFGGANTEAFF.

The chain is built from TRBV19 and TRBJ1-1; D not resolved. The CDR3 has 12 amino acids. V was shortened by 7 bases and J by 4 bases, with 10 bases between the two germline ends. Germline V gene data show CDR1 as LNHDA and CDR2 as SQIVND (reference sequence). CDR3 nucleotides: TGTGCCAGTATCTCGAGAGGCACTGAAGCTTTCTTT. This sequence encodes CASISRGTEAFF.

CDR3 sequence reads: CASRTLAGRNNEQFF. CDR3 DNA: TGCGCCAGCAGGACTTTAGCGGGGAGAAACAATGAGCAGTTCTTC. This rearrangement joins TRBV5-1 to TRBJ2-1, with 8 bases fitting TRBD2. The CDR3 has 15 residues. J was trimmed by 5 bases and V by 5 bases; bases with no gene match: 9. The germline gives CDR1 SGHRS, CDR2 YFSETQ.

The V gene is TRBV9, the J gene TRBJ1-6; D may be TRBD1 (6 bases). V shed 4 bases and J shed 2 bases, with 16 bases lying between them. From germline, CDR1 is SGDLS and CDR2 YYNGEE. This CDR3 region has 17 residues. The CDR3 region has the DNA TGTGCCAGCAGCCCCCAGGGGTCTGGCGCCTATAATTCACCCCTCCACTTT. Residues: CASSPQGSGAYNSPLHF.

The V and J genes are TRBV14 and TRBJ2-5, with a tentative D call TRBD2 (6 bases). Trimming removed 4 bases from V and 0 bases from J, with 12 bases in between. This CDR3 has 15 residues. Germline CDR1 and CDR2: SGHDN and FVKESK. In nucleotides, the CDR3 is TGTGCCAGCAGCCCGCGGGACTGGTACCAAGAGACCCAGTACTTC. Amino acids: CASSPRDWYQETQYF.

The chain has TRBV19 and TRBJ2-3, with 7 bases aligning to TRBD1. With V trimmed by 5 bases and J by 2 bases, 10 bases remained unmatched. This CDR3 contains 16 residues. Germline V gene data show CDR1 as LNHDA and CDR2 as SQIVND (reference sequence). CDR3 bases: TGTGCCAGTAGTGTCCGGGACAGACTTGCCACAGATACGCAGTATTTT. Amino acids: CASSVRDRLATDTQYF.

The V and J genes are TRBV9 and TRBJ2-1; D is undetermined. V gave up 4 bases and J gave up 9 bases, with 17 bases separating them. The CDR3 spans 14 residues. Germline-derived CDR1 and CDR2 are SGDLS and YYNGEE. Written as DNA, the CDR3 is TGTGCCAGCAGCCCCACCCGGGTCAGGACTGAGCAGTTCTTC. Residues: CASSPTRVRTEQFF.

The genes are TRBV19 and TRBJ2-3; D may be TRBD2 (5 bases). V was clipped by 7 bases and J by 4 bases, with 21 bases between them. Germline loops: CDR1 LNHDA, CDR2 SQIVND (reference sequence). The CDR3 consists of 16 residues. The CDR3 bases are TGTGCCAGTAAACGCCCCGGAGGAGGTGGGTCAGATACGCAGTATTTT. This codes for CASKRPGGGGSDTQYF.

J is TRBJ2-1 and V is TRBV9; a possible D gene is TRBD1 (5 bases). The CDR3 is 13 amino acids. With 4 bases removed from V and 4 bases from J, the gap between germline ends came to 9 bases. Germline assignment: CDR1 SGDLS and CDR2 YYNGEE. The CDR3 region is CASSTTVYNEQFF. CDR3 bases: TGTGCCAGCAGCACGACAGTGTACAATGAGCAGTTCTTC. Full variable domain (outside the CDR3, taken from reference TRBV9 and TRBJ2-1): DSGVTQTPKHLITATGQRVTLRCSPRSGDLSVYWYQQSLDQGLQFLIQYYNGEERAKGNILERFSAQQFPDLHSELNLSSLELGDSALYFCASSTTVYNEQFFGPGTRLTVL.

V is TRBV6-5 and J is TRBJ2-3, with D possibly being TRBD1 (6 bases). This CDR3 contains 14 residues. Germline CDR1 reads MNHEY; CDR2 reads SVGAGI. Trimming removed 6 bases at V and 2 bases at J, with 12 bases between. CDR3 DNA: TGTGCCAGCAGAAAAGGACAGAACACAGATACGCAGTATTTT. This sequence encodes CASRKGQNTDTQYF.

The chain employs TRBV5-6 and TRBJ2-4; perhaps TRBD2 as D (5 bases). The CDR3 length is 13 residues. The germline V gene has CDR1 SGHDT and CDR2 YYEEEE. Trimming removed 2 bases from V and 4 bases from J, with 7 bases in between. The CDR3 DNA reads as TGTGCCAGCAGCTTTCCGGGGAAAAACATTCAGTACTTC. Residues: CASSFPGKNIQYF.